This T cell receptor (beta chain) emerged from a study of blood T cell repertoires in COVID-19. Patients from Seattle were sampled longitudinally, starting during active infection. V lost 4 bases and J lost 7, with 16 bases in between. Germline V gene sequence: CDR1 LGHDT, CDR2 YNNKEL (reference sequence). The CDR3 is 14 amino acids. Sequencing used immunoSEQ multiplex PCR; TCRdb keeps in-frame clones, though not all of them. Of 100,000 to 150,000 clones listed, about 89% are singletons. The source material was peripheral blood. The source of this sequence is a man aged 60 to 69 with COVID-19, enrolled during active disease. The chain has TRBV3-1 (or the pseudogene TRBV3-2) and TRBJ1-2; tentative D call: TRBD1 (6 bases). The CDR3 nucleotides read TGTGCCAGCAGCCCGACAGGCCAAGAGGCTGGCTACACCTTC. Protein: CASSPTGQEAGYTF.